One and the same sample provided the 8 T cell receptor beta chains below, sequenced in a study of cytomegalovirus exposure and HLA in healthy donors. PCR employed 60 Vbeta and 13 Jbeta primers. Some clones are missing from TCRdb's copy, which holds only in-frame ones; the method was immunoSEQ multiplex PCR. The sample consists of about 43,000 clones, about 72% of them appearing once. The sample consisted of PBMCs. The receptor set was obtained from a man aged 25-40 years in good health and CMV-seronegative.

This clone was observed a handful of times. J is TRBJ1-1 and V is TRBV5-1; 8 nucleotides match TRBD1. Germline values: CDR1 SGHRS, CDR2 YFSETQ. The CDR3 loop spans 13 amino acids. The ends lost 3 bases at V and 6 bases at J; junction bases unmatched: 4. CDR3 loop: CASSSPDRAEAFF. Written as DNA, the CDR3 is TGCGCCAGCAGCTCCCCGGACAGGGCTGAAGCTTTCTTT. The full variable domain, completed using reference TRBV5-1 and TRBJ1-1, is KAGVTQTPRYLIKTRGQQVTLSCSPISGHRSVSWYQQTPGQGLQFLFEYFSETQRNKGNFPGRFSGRQFSNSRSEMNVSTLELGDSALYLCASSSPDRAEAFFGQGTRLTVV.

The V and J genes are TRBV7-8 and TRBJ2-1; D is unclear. The germline gives CDR1 SGHVS, CDR2 FQNEAQ. CDR3 length equals 15 residues. The V end lost 3 bases, the J end lost 1 base, and 10 bases lay between the germline ends. CDR3 amino acids: CASSFSSPSYNEQFF. The CDR3 DNA reads as TGTGCCAGCAGCTTTTCCTCCCCGTCCTACAATGAGCAGTTCTTC.

This clone was picked up a small number of times. The chain links TRBV7-9 to TRBJ1-4; D is undetermined. Germline assignment: CDR1 SEHNR and CDR2 FQNEAQ (reference sequence). This CDR3 has 13 amino acids. V lost 5 bases, J lost 8 bases, and 12 bases lay in between. The CDR3 reads CASSLTEVEKLFF. The CDR3 coding sequence is TGTGCCAGCAGCCTTACAGAAGTCGAAAAACTGTTTTTT.

This chain connects TRBV6-1 to TRBJ2-1, with 8 bases lining up with TRBD2. The CDR3 sequence is 16 residues long. Germline CDR1 is MNHNS and CDR2 is SASEGT. V lost 4 bases and J lost 1; bases outside the gene matches: 6. The CDR3 loop is CASSGWTSRSYNEQFF. The CDR3 DNA is TGTGCCAGCAGTGGGTGGACTAGCCGGTCCTACAATGAGCAGTTCTTC.

The chain uses TRBV7-9 and TRBJ1-1; TRBD1 is a possible D gene (5 bases). This CDR3 has 15 residues. Deletions cut 4 bases from V and 0 bases from J, with 12 bases between. Germline lookup yields CDR1 SEHNR and CDR2 FQNEAQ (reference sequence). CDR3 in amino acids: CASSSPRQMNTEAFF. CDR3 DNA sequence: TGTGCCAGCAGCTCGCCTCGACAGATGAACACTGAAGCTTTCTTT. The complete variable domain, with remaining parts taken from reference TRBV7-9 and TRBJ1-1, reads DTGVSQNPRHKITKRGQNVTFRCDPISEHNRLYWYRQTLGQGPEFLTYFQNEAQLEKSRLLSDRFSAERPKGSFSTLEIQRTEQGDSAMYLCASSSPRQMNTEAFFGQGTRLTVV.

The chain links TRBV4-1 to TRBJ2-7; D might be TRBD1 (8 bases). Germline-derived CDR1 and CDR2 are MGHRA and YSYEKL. The V end lost 3 bases, the J end lost 4 bases, and 16 bases lay between the germline ends. CDR3 size: 15 residues. The CDR3 sequence: CASSHSGTGGYEQYF. Written as DNA, the CDR3 is TGCGCCAGCAGCCACAGCGGGACAGGCGGATACGAGCAGTACTTC.

This chain uses TRBV7-2 with TRBJ2-1; 8 bases line up with TRBD1. The V and J ends lost 5 bases and 0 bases, in that order; junction bases with no gene match: 12. The V gene's germline CDR1 is SGHTA and CDR2 FQGNSA. CDR3 length equals 18 residues. This CDR3 reads CASSKRGQGAASYNEQFF. CDR3 in DNA: TGTGCCAGCAGCAAAAGGGGGCAGGGGGCCGCCTCCTACAATGAGCAGTTCTTC.

The rearrangement joins TRBV7-7 to TRBJ2-5; D unclear. Germline lookup yields CDR1 SSHAT and CDR2 FNYEAQ (reference sequence). Trimming removed 1 base at V and 7 bases at J, with 22 bases between. This CDR3 comprises 17 residues. The DNA of the CDR3 is TGTGCCAGCAGCTTAGTTTCGCTTTCGGCAGACTTGAGGACCCAGTACTTC. This translates into CASSLVSLSADLRTQYF.